A single T cell receptor (beta chain) is shown here with its context. The target of this receptor is not known. It has no much larger one-base neighbor in the sample; base qualities were not kept. This sample was included in a study of control samples from healthy donors and cancer patients (TCRdb year 2020). The library relied on the immunoSEQ multiplex PCR assay. TCRdb limited this immuneACCESS table to in-frame rearrangements with V and J called. A share of clones is missing; checked studies link under half to unresolved V genes, and the rest is unexplained. The table for this sample lists 120,000 or so clones; more than 75% of them were counted only once. Over 2.5% of the sample is held by the ten biggest clonotypes. The CDR3 numbers 13 residues from cysteine through phenylalanine. CDR3 DNA is the only sequence kept; it has 39 bases, read in frame from the first base. A distance of 12 bases separates the germline ends of V and J, which lose 6 bases and 3 bases respectively. CDR1 and CDR2, per the germline V gene, are MNHEY and SVGEGT.

Input material: blood. The chain joins TRBV6-2 or TRBV6-3 to TRBJ2-7; a tentative D call is TRBD1 (6 bases match). This TCR derives from a man in his fifties or sixties in good health. The CDR3 reads as follows: CASSPGQSYEQYF. The bases are TGTGCCAGCAGCCCGGGACAAAGCTACGAGCAGTACTTC.